Reported below is one TCR beta chain. Its antigen remains unknown. The PCR used 60 Vbeta and 13 Jbeta primers. The method was immunoSEQ multiplex PCR; TCRdb's version includes in-frame clones alone and lacks a portion of them. The table lists about 48,000 clones. The source of the sample is a study of cytomegalovirus exposure and HLA in healthy donors. The study, taken as a whole, reports: Segments of the TCR beta V type were, in most cases, productive about 90% or about 30% of the time in an earlier analysis. As a later analysis revealed, most CMV-associated TCR beta chains appeared HLA-restricted. Cytomegalovirus association was assigned to more than 150 TCR beta chains.

Donors likely had unrecorded immune exposures despite being nominally healthy when sampled. CDR3 length: 14 amino acids. CDR1 and CDR2 from the germline V gene are SGHAT and FQNNGV. Trimming left V 4 bases short and J 3 bases short, with 13 bases between. Sequenced material: PBMCs. This chain joins TRBV11-2 and TRBJ2-7, with D possibly TRBD1 on 5 matching bases. This receptor was obtained from a woman aged 40 to 50 in good health and CMV-seronegative. CDR3: CASSSSTQGYEQYF. For the CDR3, the DNA is TGTGCCAGCAGCTCATCAACCCAGGGCTACGAGCAGTACTTC.